The TCR beta chain under discussion was sequenced for a study of post-analysis software for immune sequencing data. Unique-molecular-identifier-tagged TCR beta cDNA libraries were used. TCRdb used MiXCR to reprocess the PCR reads, holding one entry per CDR3 protein. The sample has roughly 600,000 distinct CDR3 sequences, roughly 45% seen once. CDR3 length equals 15 residues. Per the germline V gene, CDR1 is KGHDR and CDR2 is SFDVKD. V lost 3 bases, J lost 4 bases, and 14 bases lay in between. This clonotype was seen only once. What it recognizes is unknown. The study's findings and limits: Four or five TRBV segments occurring more often in patients than controls included TRBV5-6, TRBV5-1 and TRBV20-1. Pronounced co-clustering by F measure was evident among identically batched samples.

This TCR was sampled from a girl aged 5-17 years with multiple sclerosis. The sequenced sample was blood. The chain links TRBV24-1 to TRBJ1-2; D remains ambiguous. The CDR3 DNA is TGTGCCACCAGTGATCCCGCCGAGGGAAGCTATGGCTACACCTTC. Encoded protein: CATSDPAEGSYGYTF.